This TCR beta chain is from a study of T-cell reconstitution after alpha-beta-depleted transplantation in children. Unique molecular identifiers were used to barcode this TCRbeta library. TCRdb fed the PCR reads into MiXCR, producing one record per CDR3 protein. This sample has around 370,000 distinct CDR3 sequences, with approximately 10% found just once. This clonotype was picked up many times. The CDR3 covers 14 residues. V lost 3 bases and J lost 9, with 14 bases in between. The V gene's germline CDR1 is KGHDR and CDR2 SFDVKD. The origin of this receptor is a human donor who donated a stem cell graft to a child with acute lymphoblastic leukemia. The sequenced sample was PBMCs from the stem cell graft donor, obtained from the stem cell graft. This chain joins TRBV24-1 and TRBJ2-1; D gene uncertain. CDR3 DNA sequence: TGTGCCACCAGTGATCCGGGCTCGTTGGTTGAGCAGTTCTTC. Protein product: CATSDPGSLVEQFF.